This T cell receptor beta chain stems from a study of early T cells in non-severe SARS-CoV-2 infection. Study information: Sequenced bulk RNA came from whole blood that was unsorted, and chains were unpaired.

As part of library construction, unique molecular identifiers were attached to individual cDNA molecules. TCRdb redid the calling of the 5' RACE reads with MiXCR, one entry per CDR3 protein. The sample holds tens of thousands of distinct CDR3 sequences, over 9.5% seen once. CDR1 MNHEY and CDR2 SVGAGI come from the germline V gene. The CDR3 is 13 amino acids. V was shortened by 7 bases and J by 8 bases, with 14 bases between the two germline ends. This clonotype was recorded a few times. The rearrangement joins TRBV6-5 to TRBJ1-4; D is unclear. The receptor was isolated from an adult who was a healthcare worker with PCR-confirmed SARS-CoV-2 infection or an uninfected control (not recorded which). The source was whole blood, collected at baseline. The CDR3, as DNA: TGTGCCAGCACCTCCCTCTCTGGAGAAAAACTGTTTTTT. Its protein product is CASTSLSGEKLFF.